The source of this TCR beta chain is a study of PD-L1 blockade in urothelial cancer. Background on the study: Samples came from 3 weeks, at the second dose, and 6 weeks into treatment.

Study-level points and caveats: Having blood TCR clonality under the median before treatment predicted better survival.

Each individual provided 1 to 8 samples (taken pretreatment and on-treatment). Every PCR got spiked synthetic TCR analog templates. The method was immunoSEQ multiplex PCR; TCRdb's version includes in-frame clones alone and lacks a portion of them. This table has roughly 45,000 clones, 88% appearing once. A remark on this clone: Its antigen is currently unknown.

Looked up from germline, CDR1 is SEHNR and CDR2 is FQNEAQ (reference sequence). CDR3 length equals 16 residues. The ends lost 2 bases at V and 11 bases at J; junction bases unmatched: 16. The TCR comes from a woman aged 55-75 years with urothelial cancer. The chain joins TRBV7-9 to TRBJ2-7; TRBD2 agrees at 9 bases. Sequenced here: PBMCs, sampled around atezolizumab (anti-PD-L1) treatment. The CDR3: CASSLSSGNLAPMEYF. For the CDR3, the DNA is TGTGCCAGCAGCTTATCTAGCGGGAACCTAGCTCCTATGGAGTACTTC. Drawing the rest from reference TRBV7-9 and TRBJ2-7, the complete variable domain is DTGVSQNPRHKITKRGQNVTFRCDPISEHNRLYWYRQTLGQGPEFLTYFQNEAQLEKSRLLSDRFSAERPKGSFSTLEIQRTEQGDSAMYLCASSLSSGNLAPMEYFGPGTRLTVT.